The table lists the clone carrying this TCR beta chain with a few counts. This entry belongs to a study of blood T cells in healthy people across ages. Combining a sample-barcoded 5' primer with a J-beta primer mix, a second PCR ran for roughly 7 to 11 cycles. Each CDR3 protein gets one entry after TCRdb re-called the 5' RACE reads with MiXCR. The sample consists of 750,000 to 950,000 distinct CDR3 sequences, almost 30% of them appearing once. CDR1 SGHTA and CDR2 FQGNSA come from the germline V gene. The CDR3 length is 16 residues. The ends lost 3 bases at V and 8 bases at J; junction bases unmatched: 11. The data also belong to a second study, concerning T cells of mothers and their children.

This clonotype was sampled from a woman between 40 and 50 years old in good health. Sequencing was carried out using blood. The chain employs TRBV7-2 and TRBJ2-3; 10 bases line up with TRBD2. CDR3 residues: CASSLGPSGGFGTQYF. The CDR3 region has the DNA TGTGCCAGCAGCTTGGGGCCTAGCGGGGGTTTCGGTACGCAGTATTTT.